This entry is about one T cell receptor beta chain. No antigen is known for it. Time point defined: cycle 4 day 1 (C4D1), after 6 weeks of nivolumab. Every patient experienced relapse after autologous stem cell transplantation, and brentuximab vedotin exposure varied. The study purified CD4+ T cells from thawed PBMCs using magnetic negative selection. Complete response, partial response or progressive disease were the best responses. Method: immunoSEQ multiplex PCR; TCRdb's copy keeps in-frame clones and lacks some. The data hold more than 15,000 clones, with approximately 84% observed a single time. This CDR3 contains 16 residues. CDR1 and CDR2 from the germline V gene are ENHRY and SYGVKD. Losses at the gene ends were 4 bases for V and 7 bases for J; bases not matched to a gene: 13. This sample stems from a study of PD-1 blockade in classical Hodgkin lymphoma. General study results and limits: By C4D1, diversity of CD4+ TCRs had risen significantly, whereas that of CD8+ TCRs had not.

The rearrangement links TRBV10-3 to TRBJ2-1, with 7 nucleotides matching TRBD2. This sequence originates from a human donor with classical Hodgkin lymphoma. The specimen was CD4+ T cells from blood, collected before the fourth cycle of nivolumab. Written as DNA, the CDR3 is TGTGCCATCAGTGGGATCGGGACTAATTTGGTAAATGAGCAGTTCTTC. Translated, it gives CAISGIGTNLVNEQFF.